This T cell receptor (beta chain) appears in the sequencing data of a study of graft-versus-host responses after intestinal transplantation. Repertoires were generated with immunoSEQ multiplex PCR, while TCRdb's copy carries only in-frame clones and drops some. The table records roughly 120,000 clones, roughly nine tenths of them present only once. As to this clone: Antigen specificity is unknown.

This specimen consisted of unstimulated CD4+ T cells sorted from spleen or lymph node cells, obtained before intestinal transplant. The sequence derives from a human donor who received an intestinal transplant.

The CDR3 loop reads CASSDTAGPSSYNEQFF. The DNA for the CDR3 is TGCGCCAGCAGTGATACGGCGGGACCAAGCTCCTACAATGAGCAGTTCTTC. The chain carries TRBV10-1 and TRBJ2-1; tentative D call: TRBD2 (6 bases). The CDR3 sequence is 17 residues long. V was cut by 3 bases and J by 0 bases, with 15 bases left in between. Germline CDR1 is WNHNN and CDR2 is SYGVQD (reference sequence).